These 2 T cell receptor beta chains share one sample of origin, sequenced in a study of cytomegalovirus exposure and HLA in healthy donors. Researchers ran the PCR with 60 Vbeta and 13 Jbeta primers. The protocol was immunoSEQ multiplex PCR, while the TCRdb copy is restricted to in-frame clones and leaves out a portion. The table includes 200,000 to 250,000 clones, around 80% detected once. Material for sequencing was PBMCs. The receptor source for this set is a woman aged 60-70 years in good health and CMV-seropositive.

V usage is TRBV2 and J usage is TRBJ1-5; D uncertain. Trimming pared 1 base from V and 7 bases from J, leaving 14 bases between. The CDR3 extends over 15 amino acids. CDR1 and CDR2 from the germline V gene are SNHLY and FYNNEI. In DNA, the CDR3 is TGTGCCAGCAGTGAAGGAGGAGGTGGGAGACAGCCCCAGCATTTT. Translated: CASSEGGGGRQPQHF. Full variable domain (rest looked up from reference TRBV2 and TRBJ1-5): EPEVTQTPSHQVTQMGQEVILRCVPISNHLYFYWYRQILGQKVEFLVSFYNNEISEKSEIFDDQFSVERPDGSNFTLKIRSTKLEDSAMYFCASSEGGGGRQPQHFGDGTRLSIL.

V gene TRBV19 combines with J gene TRBJ1-6; TRBD1 matches 9 bases. The germline CDR1 and CDR2 sequences are LNHDA and SQIVND (reference sequence). CDR3 length: 12 residues. V dropped 10 bases and J dropped 8; count of bases not matched to a gene: 3. The CDR3, as DNA: TGTGCCACCCGGGACAGGGATTCACCCCTCCACTTT. This sequence encodes CATRDRDSPLHF.